The text below deals with one TCR beta chain. In its sample, this clone was seen a few times. Its antigen specificity is not known. Per-base quality was not reported, and no clone a single base away is much larger than it. Single viable CD3+CD4+CD8-CD45RO+ cells were sorted as memory CD4+ T cells on a FACSAria II. CMV serostatus was determined with a Roche Elecsys assay detecting serum IgG against CMV pp150, pp28, p38 and p52. After the samples were thawed, total CD4+ T cells were enriched through positive selection using CD4 magnetic microbeads. The samples came from a different study that was designed specifically to examine the CD4+ T cell memory repertoire. Following standard operating procedures, peripheral blood mononuclear cells were isolated and cryopreserved, while serum was kept at -80 degrees C. The staining used CD3-PerCP (BW264/56), CD4-APC (RPA-T4), CD45RO-PE (UCHT1) and CD8-Pacific Orange (3B5) antibodies, and Sytox blue was used to exclude non-viable cells.

The Quick-DNA Microprep Kit was used to extract genomic DNA from the sorted cells. Amplification of TCRbeta DNA was done with the immunoSEQ hsTCRbeta kit, following the protocol from the manufacturer. An Illumina MiSeq instrument was used to sequence the TCRbeta libraries. The study's processing was this. Once out-of-frame sequences had been removed, about 2,000,000 distinct TCRbeta sequences were left, which works out to an average of about 67,000 per individual. Each individual was scored by the count of 150 to 200 previously reported CMV-associated TCRbeta sequences and the total productive distinct TCRbeta count. A beta-binomial model was reimplemented in Python, and random forests from scikit-learn, run with default parameters, were trained on data from the US cohort. Classifier performance on the Belgian cohort was summarized as median AUC with percentile confidence intervals calculated over 10,000 bootstrap iterations. TCRdb provides this immuneACCESS table in a form limited to in-frame rearrangements. Some clones are lacking; in checked studies, under half of them reflect an unresolved V gene, and why the rest are absent is not known. That table furnishes V, J and clone size, whereas the DNA furnished D and trimming. For this sample the table gives nearly 50,000 clones, of which around 80% were detected only once. The ten most abundant clones make up approximately 0.78% of the sample.

The data stem from a study of memory CD4+ T cells and cytomegalovirus serostatus (dated by TCRdb to the late 2010s). In terms of the full investigation: A total of about 35 healthy Belgian adults, of whom 9 were CMV seropositive and about 25 were CMV seronegative, were included in the cohort. To replicate a published TCR-based CMV serostatus classifier, the study sequenced CD4+ memory TCRbeta repertoires from a Belgian cohort whose cytomegalovirus serostatus was known. The study at large found these results: CMV serostatus prediction reached a median bootstrapped AUC of about 0.94 with the original framework and around 0.91 with a US-trained random forest. On the Belgian cohort, the classifier built on the original framework reached a median bootstrapped AUC of roughly 0.94, with a 95% CI of 0.76-1.00. Among the 160 or so previously reported CMV-associated TCRbeta sequences, some 69 showed up in the CD4+ memory repertoires, with each one found in between one and five individuals. The results were read as suggesting that the CMV-associated TCR signature is, for the most part, present in the CD4+ memory repertoire. Only CD4+CD45RO+ memory cells were sequenced, in contrast to the original study, in which naive and memory CD4+ and CD8+ populations were covered.

The germline V and J ends show losses of 0 bases and 5 bases respectively, and no gene match explains 4 bases of the junction. Taken from the germline V gene (reference sequence), the CDR1 and CDR2 loops are SEHNR and FQNEAQ. The CDR3 spans 15 residues, from the cysteine through the phenylalanine. Just the 45-base CDR3 DNA is kept, in frame starting at base 1. This TCR was sampled from an adult in good health and CMV-seronegative. The V gene is TRBV7-9 and the J gene is TRBJ2-7; 10 middle bases align to TRBD2. Sample: memory CD4+ T cells from blood. Here is the DNA: TGTGCCAGCAGCTTAGCAACTAGCGGGAAAAACGAGCAGTACTTC. This encodes CASSLATSGKNEQYF.